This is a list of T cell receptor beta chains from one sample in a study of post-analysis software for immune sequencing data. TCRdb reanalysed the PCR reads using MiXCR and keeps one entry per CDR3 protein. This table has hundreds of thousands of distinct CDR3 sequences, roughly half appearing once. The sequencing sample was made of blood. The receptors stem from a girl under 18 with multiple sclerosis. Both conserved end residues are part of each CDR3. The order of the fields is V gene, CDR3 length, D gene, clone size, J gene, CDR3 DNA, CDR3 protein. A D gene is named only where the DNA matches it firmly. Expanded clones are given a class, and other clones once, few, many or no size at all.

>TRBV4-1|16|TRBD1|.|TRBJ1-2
TGCGCCAGCAGCCAGCGGACAGGGGACGTTAACTATGGCTACACCTTC
CASSQRTGDVNYGYTF
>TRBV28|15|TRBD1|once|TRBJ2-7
TGTGCCAGCAGTTCCCCGGGACAGACCTCTTACGAGCAGTACTTC
CASSSPGQTSYEQYF
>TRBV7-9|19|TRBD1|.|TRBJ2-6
TGTGCCAGCAGCAAGACAGGGGGCCTTCCACTACCTGGGGCCAACGTCCTGACTTTC
CASSKTGGLPLPGANVLTF
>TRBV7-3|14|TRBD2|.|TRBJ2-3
TGTGCCAGCAGTAGTACTAGCGGGAGAGATACGCAGTATTTT
CASSSTSGRDTQYF
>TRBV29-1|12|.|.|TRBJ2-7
TGCAGCGTTGGGGACGCGGTTGGCGAGCAGTACTTC
CSVGDAVGEQYF
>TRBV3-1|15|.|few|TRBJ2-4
TGTGCCAGCAGCCAAGAGCACAGGATTAAAAACATTCAGTACTTC
CASSQEHRIKNIQYF
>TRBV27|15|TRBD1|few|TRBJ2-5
TGTGCCAGCAGTAAACCGGGACAGGGGAGAGAGACCCAGTACTTC
CASSKPGQGRETQYF
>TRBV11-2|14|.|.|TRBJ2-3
TGTGCCAGCAGCTTAGTAGCAGGGCCAGATACGCAGTATTTT
CASSLVAGPDTQYF
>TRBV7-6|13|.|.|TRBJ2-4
TGTGCCAGCAGCTTAGCGATCGAGTATGAGCAGTACTTC
CASSLAIEYEQYF
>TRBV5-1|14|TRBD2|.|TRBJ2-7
TGCGCCAGCAGCTTCGGGACTACGGGATACGAGCAGTACTTC
CASSFGTTGYEQYF
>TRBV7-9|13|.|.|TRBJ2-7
TGTGCCAGCAGCCCGGGGAGCCTCTACGAGCAGTACTTC
CASSPGSLYEQYF
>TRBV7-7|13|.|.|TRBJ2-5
TGTGCTAGCAGCTTATCGGCCCAAGAGACCCAGTACTTC
CASSLSAQETQYF
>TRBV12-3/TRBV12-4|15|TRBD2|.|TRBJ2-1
TGTGCCAGCAGTTTATGGGCGGGAGGGTGGCATGAGCAGTTCTTC
CASSLWAGGWHEQFF
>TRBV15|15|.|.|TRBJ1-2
TGTGCCACCAGCCGAAGGGATTCTAACTACTATGGCTACACCTTC
CATSRRDSNYYGYTF
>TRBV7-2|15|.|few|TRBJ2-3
TGTGCCAGCAGCCCAGGGTCTATTCGCACAGATACGCAGTATTTT
CASSPGSIRTDTQYF
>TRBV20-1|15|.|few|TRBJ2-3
TGCAGTGCTAGAGAAGCGGGTCCTAGCACAGATACGCAGTATTTT
CSAREAGPSTDTQYF
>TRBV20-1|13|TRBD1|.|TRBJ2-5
TGCAGTGCTAGTGGACAGGTGGGGGAGACCCAGTACTTC
CSASGQVGETQYF
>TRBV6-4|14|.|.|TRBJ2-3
TGTGCCAGCAGTGACGGACCGTACACAGATACGCAGTATTTT
CASSDGPYTDTQYF
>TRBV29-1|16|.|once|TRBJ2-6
TGCAGCACTTTGACGGGTAGTGCGAGGGGGGCCAACGTCCTGACTTTC
CSTLTGSARGANVLTF
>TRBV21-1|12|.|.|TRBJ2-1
TGTGCCAGCAGCAAAAACCTACGTGAGCAGTTCTTC
CASSKNLREQFF
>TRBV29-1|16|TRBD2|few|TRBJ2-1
TGCAGCGGAACCGGGACTAGCGGGTTCTCCTACAATGAGCAGTTCTTC
CSGTGTSGFSYNEQFF
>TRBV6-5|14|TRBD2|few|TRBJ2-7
TGTGCCAGCAGGGCTAGCGGGAGAGTCCGCGAGCAGTACTTC
CASRASGRVREQYF
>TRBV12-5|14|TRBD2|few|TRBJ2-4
TGTGCTAGTGGTTTGAACGGGAGGGGAGAAGAGTGGTACTTC
CASGLNGRGEEWYF
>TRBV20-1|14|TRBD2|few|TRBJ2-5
TGCAGTGCGGGAGCGGGAGAATGGCAAGAGACCCAGTACTTC
CSAGAGEWQETQYF
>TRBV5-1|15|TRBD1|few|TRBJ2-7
TGCGCCAGCCGCGCCGGGACAGCATCCTTCTACGAGCAGTACTTC
CASRAGTASFYEQYF
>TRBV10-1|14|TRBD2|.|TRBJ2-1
TGCGCCAGCAGTGAAGGCGGGAGCTTCAATGAGCAGTTCTTC
CASSEGGSFNEQFF
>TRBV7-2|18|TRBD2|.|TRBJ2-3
TGTGCCAGCAGCTTACGCAGGACTAGCGGGGGGAGCACAGATACGCAGTATTTT
CASSLRRTSGGSTDTQYF
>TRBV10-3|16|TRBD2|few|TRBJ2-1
TGTGCCACTGGCCCTCCTTACGGGGGGACCTACAATGAGCAGTTCTTC
CATGPPYGGTYNEQFF
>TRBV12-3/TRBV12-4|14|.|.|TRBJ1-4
TGTGCCAGCAGTTTTACCGGAGGGGACGAAAAACTGTTTTTT
CASSFTGGDEKLFF
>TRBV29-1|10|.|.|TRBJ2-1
TGCAGCGCTGGGGCGTATGAGCAGTTCTTC
CSAGAYEQFF
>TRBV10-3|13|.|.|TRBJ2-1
TGTGCCATCTCAGTTGGGGATAGTGGTGAGCAGTTCTTC
CAISVGDSGEQFF
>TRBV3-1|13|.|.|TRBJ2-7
TGTGCCAGCAGCCAAGTTTATACCTACGAGCAGTACTTC
CASSQVYTYEQYF
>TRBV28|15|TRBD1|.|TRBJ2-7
TGTGCCAGCAGTTTATACGGGACAGGGATACGCGAGCAGTACTTC
CASSLYGTGIREQYF
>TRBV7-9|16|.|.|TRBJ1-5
TGTGCCAGCAGCCCCGGTGGGGGGAGAGGGAATCAGCCCCAGCATTTT
CASSPGGGRGNQPQHF
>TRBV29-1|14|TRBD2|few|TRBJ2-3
TGCAGCGGGGGACTAGCGGGAGTAACAGATACGCAGTATTTT
CSGGLAGVTDTQYF
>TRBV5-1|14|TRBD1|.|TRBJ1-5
TGCGCCAGCCAAGGGGGCTATAGCAATCAGCCCCAGCATTTT
CASQGGYSNQPQHF
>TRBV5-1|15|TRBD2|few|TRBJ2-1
TGCGCCAGCAGCCTAGGACTAGCGGCGATTGATGAGCAGTTCTTC
CASSLGLAAIDEQFF
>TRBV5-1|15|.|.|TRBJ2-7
TGCGCCAGCAGCGACACCGGGGACCCTAGCGACGAGCAGTACTTC
CASSDTGDPSDEQYF
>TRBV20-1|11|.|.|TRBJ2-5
TGCAGTGCCGTACGTGGAGAGACCCAGTACTTC
CSAVRGETQYF
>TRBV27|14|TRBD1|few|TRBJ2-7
TGTGCCAGCAGTCACGGACAGGGAGGCTACGAGCAGTACTTC
CASSHGQGGYEQYF
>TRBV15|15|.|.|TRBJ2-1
TGTGCCACCAGCAGAGATTCCCCGGCCTACAATGAGCAGTTCTTC
CATSRDSPAYNEQFF